Each of the 28 T cell receptor beta chains below was sequenced from the same sample in a study of TIL therapy for anti-PD-1-resistant metastatic lung cancer. This was the immunoSEQ v3 assay. The protocol was immunoSEQ multiplex PCR, while the TCRdb copy is restricted to in-frame clones and leaves out a portion. The table shows more than 90,000 clones, with 50% to 70% occurring only once. Time point defined: pre-treatment sample, taken before nivolumab and TIL therapy. Tumor tissue came from excised metastases, mostly pleural nodules or supraclavicular lymph nodes. This specimen was tumor tissue, taken at baseline. The source of these receptors is a person aged 25-80 years with non-small cell lung cancer.

Turning to this clone: Other DNA sequences in the sample encode the same CDR3. The chain links TRBV28 to TRBJ1-2; D might be TRBD1 (5 bases). Germline CDR1 is MDHEN and CDR2 is SYDVKM. There are 12 residues in the CDR3. V was shortened by 2 bases and J by 5 bases, with 6 bases between the two germline ends. The CDR3, as DNA: TGTGCCAGCAGTTTAGGGGGATATGGCTACACCTTC. It specifies CASSLGGYGYTF.

This chain links TRBV6-2 or TRBV6-3 with TRBJ2-7; D perhaps matches TRBD1 (6 bases). The germline V gene has CDR1 MNHEY and CDR2 SVGEGT. The CDR3 extends over 12 amino acids. Between the trimmed V and J ends, which lost 5 bases and 1 base, there was a span of 6 bases. CDR3 sequence: CASSTGSYEQYF. The CDR3 region has the DNA TGTGCCAGCAGTACAGGGTCCTACGAGCAGTACTTC.

This clone was seen just once. The chain uses TRBV6-1 and TRBJ2-7; perhaps TRBD1 as D (6 bases). V lost 2 bases to trimming and J lost 6 bases, with 11 bases between them. CDR3 size: 13 residues. In germline, CDR1 is MNHNS, CDR2 SASEGT. CDR3 in amino acids: CASSEPGAAEQYF. In DNA form, the CDR3 reads TGTGCCAGCAGTGAACCAGGGGCGGCCGAGCAGTACTTC.

CDR3 nucleotides: TGTGCCAGCAGTCCCCCTCAGGGAGCGCAATACTTC. It translates to CASSPPQGAQYF. The rearrangement joins TRBV2 to TRBJ2-7; D may be TRBD1 or TRBD2 (5 bases each). The CDR3 is 12 amino acids. Germline assignment: CDR1 SNHLY and CDR2 FYNNEI. Deletions cut 5 bases from V and 13 bases from J, with 18 bases between.

This clone is classed as medium-sized (0.01 to 0.1%). CDR3 region: CASSEPRQGSTGELFF. CDR3 nucleotides: TGTGCCAGCAGCGAGCCACGACAGGGATCAACCGGGGAGCTGTTTTTT. The genes are TRBV9 and TRBJ2-2; 7 bases match TRBD1. V gave up 3 bases and J gave up 5 bases; unmatched junction bases: 10. The CDR3 loop spans 16 amino acids. Looked up from germline, CDR1 is SGDLS and CDR2 is YYNGEE.

The chain combines TRBV7-9 with TRBJ1-1; D uncertain. Trimming shortened V by 3 bases and J by 6 bases, and 14 bases separated the two germline ends. This CDR3 has 14 residues. CDR1 and CDR2 from the germline V gene are SEHNR and FQNEAQ (reference sequence). In DNA form, the CDR3 reads TGTGCCAGCAGCTTTTTTATGGAGAGCGCTGAAGCTTTCTTT. Its translation is CASSFFMESAEAFF. The variable domain in full, with the rest retrieved from reference TRBV7-9 and TRBJ1-1, is DTGVSQNPRHKITKRGQNVTFRCDPISEHNRLYWYRQTLGQGPEFLTYFQNEAQLEKSRLLSDRFSAERPKGSFSTLEIQRTEQGDSAMYLCASSFFMESAEAFFGQGTRLTVV.

The chain combines TRBV5-1 with TRBJ2-7; 11 bases match TRBD2. V gave up 0 bases and J gave up 0 bases; unmatched junction bases: 11. The CDR3 sequence is 19 residues long. Germline-derived CDR1 and CDR2 are SGHRS and YFSETQ. DNA for the CDR3: TGCGCCAGCAGCTTGGACCCTTACACTAGCGGGGGATTCTCCTACGAGCAGTACTTC. Translated, it gives CASSLDPYTSGGFSYEQYF.

This chain uses TRBV27 with TRBJ2-1; 7 positions match TRBD2. The CDR3 is 19 residues long. The J segment lost 5 bases and the V segment lost 5 bases, leaving 21 bases of the junction unmatched. CDR1 and CDR2 (germline): MNHEY, SMNVEV (reference sequence). This CDR3 is CASSKTRRELLGENNEQFF. Written as DNA, the CDR3 is TGTGCCAGCAGTAAAACTCGGCGGGAGCTGCTGGGTGAAAACAATGAGCAGTTCTTC.

The gene calls are TRBV7-3 and TRBJ2-3; 10 bases are shared with TRBD1. The ends lost 5 bases at V and 4 bases at J; junction bases unmatched: 12. The CDR3 runs 17 residues. Germline CDR1 SGHTA, CDR2 FQGTGA. The DNA of the CDR3 is TGTGCCAGCAGCCCAGGTTCGGGACAGGGGCGAGCAGATACGCAGTATTTT. Translation: CASSPGSGQGRADTQYF.

V gene TRBV5-6 combines with J gene TRBJ2-7, with D perhaps matching TRBD2 (6 bases). The V end lost 5 bases, the J end lost 0 bases, and 24 bases lay between the germline ends. The CDR3 sequence is 18 residues long. CDR1 is SGHDT and CDR2 is YYEEEE in the germline V gene. The CDR3 protein is CASSRFTGASQSSYEQYF. CDR3 nucleotides: TGTGCCAGCAGTCGTTTCACGGGAGCATCTCAAAGCTCCTACGAGCAGTACTTC.

V usage is TRBV6-2 or TRBV6-3 and J usage is TRBJ2-2; 11 nucleotides agree with TRBD2. The CDR3 covers 19 residues. J lost 0 bases, V lost 0 bases, and 6 bases had no gene match. The germline V gene has CDR1 MNHEY and CDR2 SVGEGT. CDR3 protein: CASSYSPTSGSPNTGELFF. Here the CDR3 DNA reads TGTGCCAGCAGTTACTCCCCCACTAGCGGGAGTCCGAACACCGGGGAGCTGTTTTTT.

The CDR3 DNA sequence: TGTGCCAGCAGCTCCGGGGTTGGGGCTAACTATGGCTACACCTTC. Protein: CASSSGVGANYGYTF. This rearrangement joins TRBV11-3 to TRBJ1-2; no reliable D call. The V gene lost 4 bases and the J gene lost 0 bases, with 12 bases spanning the gap. This CDR3 contains 15 residues. Germline CDR1 SGHNT, CDR2 YENEEA.

The gene calls are TRBV9 and TRBJ1-1; D gene ambiguous. The CDR3 covers 21 residues. Germline V gene lookup returns CDR1 SGDLS and CDR2 YYNGEE. V was clipped by 3 bases and J by 1 base, with 31 bases between them. The CDR3 bases are TGTGCCAGCAGCGACTTAAAACCCGAGCCCCACACAAACTCAGGGAACACTGAAGCTTTCTTT. Its translation is CASSDLKPEPHTNSGNTEAFF.

In this sample, this clone turned up a few times. This CDR3 reads CARHTTRDRRTGTVNSPLHF. CDR3 coding DNA: TGTGCCAGGCACACCACCCGGGACAGGCGAACTGGGACCGTTAATTCACCCCTCCACTTT. V and J are TRBV19 and TRBJ1-6; 8 nucleotides match TRBD1. V lost 9 bases and J lost 6; bases outside the gene matches: 25. The length of the CDR3 is 20 residues. Germline-derived CDR1 and CDR2 are LNHDA and SQIVND (reference sequence).

The chain's CDR3 is CASSLMGGNQPQHF. CDR3 in DNA: TGTGCCAGCAGTTTGATGGGTGGGAATCAGCCCCAGCATTTT. The chain uses TRBV28 and TRBJ1-5; no firm D call. The CDR3 length is 14 residues. V lost 3 bases and J 4 bases, leaving 10 bases between the germline ends. The germline gives CDR1 MDHEN, CDR2 SYDVKM.

V is TRBV5-5 and J is TRBJ1-1, with D maybe TRBD1 (5 bases). CDR1 is SGHKS, CDR2 YYEKEE, per germline (reference sequence). V was shortened by 4 bases and J by 5 bases, with 12 bases between the two germline ends. This CDR3 comprises 13 residues. The CDR3 sequence: CASSRGGETEAFF. CDR3 bases: TGTGCCAGCAGCCGGGGAGGGGAGACTGAAGCTTTCTTT.

The chain has TRBV2 and TRBJ1-1, with D unresolved. V lost 6 bases and J 0 bases, leaving 17 bases between the germline ends. CDR1 and CDR2 (germline): SNHLY, FYNNEI. The length of the CDR3 is 16 residues. The CDR3 bases are TGTGCCAGCAGGGACCCCTTTATAGCTATGAACACTGAAGCTTTCTTT. This translates into CASRDPFIAMNTEAFF.

In DNA, the CDR3 is TGTGCCAGCAGCCCCGATTGGGGGTCTAATGAAAAACTGTTTTTT. Translating gives CASSPDWGSNEKLFF. The chain has TRBV5-4 and TRBJ1-4; D possibly corresponds to TRBD1 (5 bases). V was shortened by 4 bases and J by 3 bases, with 13 bases between the two germline ends. This CDR3 contains 15 residues. In germline, CDR1 is SGHNT, CDR2 YYREEE (reference sequence).

V and J are TRBV11-2 and TRBJ2-1, with 8 bases aligning to TRBD2. The CDR3 runs to 14 residues. Trimming took 4 bases from V and 3 from J; bases not matched to a gene: 2. The germline CDR1 and CDR2 sequences are SGHAT and FQNNGV. The CDR3, as DNA: TGTGCCAGCAGCTCGGGGGGGGACTACAATGAGCAGTTCTTC. It translates to CASSSGGDYNEQFF.

The J gene is TRBJ1-1, the V gene TRBV11-2; the D gene is possibly TRBD1 (6 bases). Trimming stripped 5 bases from V and 8 bases from J, with 12 bases between. Germline V lookup: CDR1 SGHAT, CDR2 FQNNGV. This CDR3 spans 12 amino acids. The CDR3 sequence is CASSKQGREAFF. CDR3 sequence (DNA): TGTGCCAGCAGCAAACAGGGAAGGGAAGCTTTCTTT.

The V gene is TRBV7-9, the J gene TRBJ2-1; tentative D call: TRBD1 (5 bases). In germline, CDR1 is SEHNR, CDR2 FQNEAQ (reference sequence). V lost 1 base, J lost 0 bases, and 16 bases lay in between. The CDR3 covers 18 residues. This CDR3 is CASSLEWAGLISYNEQFF. The DNA of the CDR3 is TGTGCCAGCAGCTTAGAATGGGCAGGGCTCATCTCCTACAATGAGCAGTTCTTC.

This clone has only a few counts. This chain uses TRBV7-9 with TRBJ2-7; possibly TRBD1 or TRBD2 for D (5 bases each). Germline CDR1 is SEHNR and CDR2 is FQNEAQ (reference sequence). The CDR3 is 15 amino acids. Trimming left V 5 bases short and J 1 base short, with 15 bases between. The CDR3 here is CASSPGALKSYEQYF. CDR3 DNA sequence: TGTGCCAGCAGCCCCGGGGCTCTCAAATCCTACGAGCAGTACTTC.

The chain combines TRBV30 with TRBJ1-1; D is unresolved. This CDR3 is built from 12 residues. Deletions cut 2 bases from V and 10 bases from J, with 14 bases between. Germline CDR1 GTSNPN, CDR2 SVGIG (reference sequence). The CDR3 coding sequence is TGTGCCTGGAGTCCTCGAACATCTGGAGCTTTCTTT. Translated, it gives CAWSPRTSGAFF.

The chain links TRBV11-3 to TRBJ2-1; D may match TRBD1 or TRBD2 (5 bases each). The germline CDR1 and CDR2 sequences are SGHNT and YENEEA. Trimming cost V 7 bases and J 2 bases, with 9 bases left between them. The CDR3 runs to 13 residues. In nucleotides, the CDR3 is TGTGCCAGCACCACGGGGCCCTACAATGAGCAGTTCTTC. Residues: CASTTGPYNEQFF.

The gene calls are TRBV7-2 and TRBJ1-1; D remains unclear. The germline gives CDR1 SGHTA, CDR2 FQGNSA. The CDR3 is 11 amino acids. The germline V and J ends were trimmed by 0 bases and 11 bases, with 7 bases remaining between them. The CDR3 region is CASSLAPGAFF. The CDR3 DNA is TGTGCCAGCAGCTTAGCACCCGGCGCTTTCTTT.

J is TRBJ1-1 and V is TRBV10-3; D is uncertain. CDR3 length equals 13 residues. The germline gives CDR1 ENHRY, CDR2 SYGVKD. Trimming shortened V by 4 bases and J by 0 bases, and 6 bases separated the two germline ends. This chain's CDR3 is CAISGTVNTEAFF. Here the CDR3 DNA reads TGTGCCATCAGTGGGACGGTGAACACTGAAGCTTTCTTT.

This chain joins TRBV27 and TRBJ1-5; TRBD1 is a possible D gene (5 bases). Germline lookup yields CDR1 MNHEY and CDR2 SMNVEV (reference sequence). The V gene lost 5 bases and the J gene lost 3 bases, with 14 bases spanning the gap. CDR3 length equals 15 residues. The CDR3 bases are TGTGCCAGCAGTCCGTCCGACGGACACAATCAGCCCCAGCATTTT. This codes for CASSPSDGHNQPQHF.

The chain combines TRBV6-5 with TRBJ1-3; D is uncertain. The CDR3 covers 14 residues. Trimming took 6 bases from V and 1 from J, leaving 10 bases between them. The germline CDR1 and CDR2 sequences are MNHEY and SVGAGI. CDR3 amino acids: CASSAGVSGNTIYF. The DNA of the CDR3 is TGTGCCAGCAGCGCCGGGGTGTCTGGAAACACCATATATTTT.